Only a few counts were recorded for the clone carrying this T cell receptor beta chain. Its antigen is unknown. V dropped 5 bases and J dropped 0 bases, with 8 bases sitting between them. CDR1 and CDR2 (germline): SEHNR, FQNEAQ (reference sequence). The CDR3 is 14 residues long. The sample is drawn from a study of human T cells and chemical hapten exposure. About the research overall: Largely, small differences in pooled library volume made per-sample TCR yields vary. Study-level points and caveats: TCRs above 1 in 1000 frequency stayed constant with DPC sensitization.

The study used a library that attached unique molecular identifiers to individual cDNA molecules. A single record per CDR3 protein comes from TCRdb applying MiXCR to the RACE reads. The repertoire holds about 70,000 distinct CDR3 sequences, with around 6.1% as singletons. Time point given: healthy volunteer bleed at 6 weeks. The template was total RNA from unfractionated whole blood. The gene calls are TRBV7-9 and TRBJ1-3; D is ambiguous. Source material: whole blood. The clonotype comes from a female donor in good health. Some clones in this sample may be carry-over from other donors' samples. The CDR3 region is CASSHGSSGNTIYF. CDR3 in DNA: TGTGCCAGCAGCCATGGCAGCTCTGGAAACACCATATATTTT.